This is a list of T cell receptor beta chains from one sample in a study of neoadjuvant anti-PD-1 for oral cavity cancer. TCRdb's copy holds only in-frame clones and misses some; the assay was immunoSEQ multiplex PCR. The sample records tens of thousands of clones, roughly 35% being singletons. This material consisted of tumor tissue, taken after nivolumab (anti-PD-1) treatment. The receptors stem from a person aged 40 to 85 with oral cavity squamous cell carcinoma. CDR3s include the opening cysteine and the closing phenylalanine or tryptophan. Clone size is stated in some rows and not others, as once, few, many or a class when expanded.

v_gene	abundance	j_gene	CDR3aa
TRBV27	-	TRBJ2-7	CASRGVTDEQYF
TRBV9	-	TRBJ2-7	CASSPRQVLGDEQYF
TRBV4-1	-	TRBJ1-5	CASSPTGTENQPQHF
TRBV10-3	-	TRBJ1-5	CAIRLDRDQPQHF
TRBV27	few	TRBJ2-1	CASRLEAGAYNEQFF
TRBV11-1	-	TRBJ2-7	CASSPPSGRVHEQYF
TRBV7-8	-	TRBJ1-1	CASSSLNRGTEAFF
TRBV29-1	few	TRBJ2-3	CSVATGTYTDTQYF
TRBV6-6	few	TRBJ1-1	CASSWTTWAFF
TRBV28	once	TRBJ2-7	CASSQGTSGSPYF
TRBV7-9	few	TRBJ2-1	CASSLGTSGRDEQFF
TRBV5-4	-	TRBJ2-3	CASSLGGSGRAGDTQYF
TRBV2	few	TRBJ1-5	CASRQTFSSQPQHF
TRBV29-1	few	TRBJ2-7	CSAPIGEKQYF
TRBV28	once	TRBJ2-1	CASRAPGFSYNEQFF
TRBV7-8	few	TRBJ1-6	CASSLGQGVHNSPLHF
TRBV2	-	TRBJ1-1	CASSESRQTVF
TRBV9	-	TRBJ1-3	CASSADSSGNTIYF
TRBV7-9	-	TRBJ1-4	CASMLGGVPNEKLFF
TRBV7-3	-	TRBJ2-3	CASSLTGNTDTQYF
TRBV7-9	few	TRBJ2-3	CASSHRDPQKDTQYF
TRBV7-9	many	TRBJ2-3	CASRSTSGSVTQYF
TRBV5-8	-	TRBJ1-2	CASSTGQGAVGYTF
TRBV7-6	many	TRBJ2-7	CASSLGQGPEQYF
TRBV5-4	-	TRBJ1-1	CASRGTVSTEAFF
TRBV5-1	many	TRBJ2-7	CASSWTGTGYEQYF
TRBV30	few	TRBJ2-5	CAFATGETQYF